This TCR beta chain was sequenced in a study of T cell changes during pregnancy in multiple sclerosis (dated by TCRdb to the late 2010s). As for the study more broadly: The study examined how the T cell repertoire changed over the course of pregnancy in women with multiple sclerosis.

The CDR3 spans 12 residues, from the cysteine through the phenylalanine. The CDR3 DNA has 36 bases and is translated from base 1. According to the germline V gene (reference sequence), CDR1 reads MNHNY and CDR2 reads SVGAGI. Trimming removed 6 bases from V and 1 base from J, leaving 6 bases between the germline ends. A note on this clone: Its antigen is unknown. There are no base qualities to consult, and no much larger clone falls within one base.

Library preparation was by the immunoSEQ multiplex PCR assay. TCRdb obtained this table from immuneACCESS and retained in-frame rearrangements with V and J assigned. These tables miss some clones; where compared with another copy, unresolved V genes account for less than half of the shortfall, and the remainder is unexplained. In this sample the table shows 35,000 to 40,000 clones, under 95% of which occur a single time. 0.3% to 0.4% of the sample belongs to the ten largest clones. The sample here was CD4+ T cells from peripheral blood mononuclear cells, taken in the third trimester of pregnancy. The TCR was taken from a female donor in good health, enrolled as a control in a pregnancy study. The V and J genes are TRBV6-6 and TRBJ1-1; no D gene can be assigned with confidence. The base sequence is TGTGCCAGCAGGAGGGAGAACACTGAAGCTTTCTTT. Translated, this is CASRRENTEAFF.